This TCR beta chain stems from a study of regulatory T cells in long-lasting Graves disease. As for the study in general: The criterion for persistent Graves' disease was over 5 years of antithyroid drugs with positive TSH receptor antibodies.

This clonotype has just a few counts. What it recognizes is unknown. Time point specified: persistent/refractory GD, antithyroid drugs over 5 years with positive TRAb. Extracted PBMC RNA gave rise to the TCR library. Diagnosis followed American Thyroid Association guidelines for Graves' disease. iRepertoire HTBI primers and Arm-PCR of CDR3 regions built TCR beta libraries. TCRdb reanalysed the multiplex PCR reads using MiXCR and keeps one entry per CDR3 protein. The sample contains some 300,000 distinct CDR3 sequences, around 21% of which appear only once. Study-wide results and limits: Persistent Graves' patients possessed reduced TCR diversity relative to recently diagnosed ones.

The specimen was peripheral blood mononuclear cells (PBMCs), collected when the disease was refractory, from a patient treated with antithyroid drugs. This clonotype was obtained from a female donor with Graves disease.

The CDR3 DNA follows: TGTGCCAGCAGCCGGCAACTAGCGGGGGGCGAGCAGTACTTC. This gives the protein CASSRQLAGGEQYF. The chain uses TRBV7-8 and TRBJ2-7, with 12 bases that match TRBD2. Germline CDR1 reads SGHVS; CDR2 reads FQNEAQ. Unmatched junction bases numbered 5, after V lost 5 bases and J lost 6 bases. The CDR3 has 14 residues. Together with reference TRBV7-8 and TRBJ2-7, the CDR3 gives the full variable domain: GAGVSQSPRYKVAKRGQDVALRCDPISGHVSLFWYQQALGQGPEFLTYFQNEAQLDKSGLPSDRFFAERPEGSVSTLKIQRTQQEDSAVYLCASSRQLAGGEQYFGPGTRLTVT.